This TCR beta chain was sequenced during a study of shared clonotypes between healthy human individuals. As to this clone: The antigen remains unidentified.

Naive CD8 cells lacked CD45RO, underwent positive selection for CCR7 and left out terminally differentiated effector memory CD45RA+ cells. Study findings and constraints: Clonotype sharing among donors, it was expected, would be affected by sequencing depth. A generally larger estimated richness was seen in naive subsets than in memory subsets. Rarefaction curves obtained for sorted subsets showed sequencing incomplete despite large depth. Donor scarcity curtailed the genetic and exposure-history diversity represented herein.

Clones were sequenced by immunoSEQ multiplex PCR, and TCRdb holds only the in-frame ones, with some missing. The sample yields about 600,000 clones, roughly 98% seen once. Trimming removed 5 bases from V and 8 bases from J; junction bases left unmatched: 4. Germline loops: CDR1 MNHNY, CDR2 SVGAGI (reference sequence). The CDR3 consists of 13 residues. This TCR came from a man under 40 in good health. Sequenced sample: naive CD8+ T cells sorted from blood. The chain employs TRBV6-6 and TRBJ2-1; 9 bases map to TRBD1. The CDR3 spells CASSTGGGDEQFF. CDR3 coding DNA: TGTGCCAGCAGTACAGGGGGCGGGGATGAGCAGTTCTTC.